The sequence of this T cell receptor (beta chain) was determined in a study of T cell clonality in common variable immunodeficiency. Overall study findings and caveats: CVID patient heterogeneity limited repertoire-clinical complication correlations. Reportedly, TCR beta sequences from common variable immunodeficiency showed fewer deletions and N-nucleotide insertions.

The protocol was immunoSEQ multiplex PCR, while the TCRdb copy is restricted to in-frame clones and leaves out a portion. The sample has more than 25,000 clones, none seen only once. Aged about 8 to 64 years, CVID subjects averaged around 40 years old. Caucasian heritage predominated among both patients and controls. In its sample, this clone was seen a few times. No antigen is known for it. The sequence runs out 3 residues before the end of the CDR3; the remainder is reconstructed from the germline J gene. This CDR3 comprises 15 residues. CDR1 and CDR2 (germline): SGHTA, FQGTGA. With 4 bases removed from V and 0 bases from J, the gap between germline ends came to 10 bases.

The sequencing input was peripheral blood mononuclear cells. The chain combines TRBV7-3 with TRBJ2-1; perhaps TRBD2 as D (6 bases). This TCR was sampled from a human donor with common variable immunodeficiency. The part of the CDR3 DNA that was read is TGTGCCAGCAGCTGGGACTTCGGCTCCTACAATGAG. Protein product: CASSWDFGSYNE. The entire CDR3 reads CASSWDFGSYNEQFF.